Sequencing of this T cell receptor (beta chain) was carried out in a study of molecular identifiers for immune sequencing clone quantification. Note on this clonotype: Its antigen is as yet unknown.

The V gene lost 1 base and the J gene lost 0 bases, with 22 bases spanning the gap. The CDR3 spans 19 residues. CDR1 and CDR2 from the germline V gene are MDHEN and SYDVKM. Findings and caveats of the study: Over 98% of CMV-specific effector molecules, but under 1% of naive ones, were in clones above 20 copies. In cases of identical TCR molecules sharing a barcode, highly expanded clone sizes could be underestimated.

Using its own MiXCR run on the PCR reads, TCRdb lists one record per CDR3 protein. The data hold about 36,000 distinct CDR3 sequences, with around a sixth observed a single time. The receptor's source is a human donor in good health. Some libraries in this study had Jurkat cell RNA spiked in. The sample was naive CD8+ T cells from blood, with Jurkat cell RNA spiked in. Subset here: FACS-sorted CD8+CD4-CCR7+CD45RA+ naive T cells. The chain joins TRBV28 to TRBJ2-7; possibly TRBD2 for D (5 bases). The CDR3 sequence: CASSLLREGLWRSSYEQYF. Here the CDR3 DNA reads TGTGCCAGCAGTTTATTGAGGGAAGGATTGTGGCGGTCCTCCTACGAGCAGTACTTC.